This TCR beta chain is from a study of T cell responses to AZD1222 COVID-19 vaccine. Study-wide findings and caveats: Increases in Spike-specific TCR breadth and depth were seen after two AZD1222 doses.

Repertoires were generated with immunoSEQ multiplex PCR, while TCRdb's copy carries only in-frame clones and drops some. The table records 200,000 or so clones, more than 75% of them present only once. With respect to this clone: Its antigen is undetermined.

Trimming cost V 3 bases and J 8 bases; bases outside gene matches: 9. Germline V gives CDR1 KGHDR, CDR2 SFDVKD. This CDR3 is built from 15 residues. J is TRBJ1-2 and V is TRBV24-1; 9 bases map to TRBD1. This material consisted of peripheral blood, taken on day 0 of AZD1222 vaccination. This TCR was recovered from an adult in good health. CDR3 coding DNA: TGTGCCACCAGTGATAACCCGGGACAGGGAAAGGGCTACACCTTC. It encodes CATSDNPGQGKGYTF.